This T cell receptor (beta chain) was sequenced for a study of shared clonotypes between healthy human individuals. About the study: Aged 18 to 49, the donors were a couple of women and a few men. For every donor, three CD4 naive, three CD4 memory, two CD8 naive and one CD8 memory plates were used.

Note on this clone: Its matching antigen is unknown.

Study results and limitations: In contrast to clonotypes shared by all four donors, non-shared clonotypes had lower generation probabilities. Genetic and exposure-history diversity was limited by the small donor number.

CDR1 and CDR2 from the germline V gene are MNHEY and SMNVEV (reference sequence). V was pared by 5 bases and J by 8 bases, with 15 bases between. This CDR3 is built from 14 residues. The assay was immunoSEQ multiplex PCR, and TCRdb's table has in-frame clones only and misses some. The profile covers more than 900,000 clones, with about 80% appearing a single time and 0.6% to 0.7% taken by the ten largest. The TCR sequence derives from a man aged 18 to 35 in good health. Some clones in this sample may be carry-over from other donors' samples. This sequence joins TRBV27 and TRBJ1-4; D ambiguous. The specimen sequenced was memory CD4+ T cells from PBMCs. Subset indicated: CD45RA-negative fraction. The CDR3 nucleotides are TGTGCCAGCAGTCTCAGGTGGGGAGGGGAAAAACTGTTTTTT. Residues: CASSLRWGGEKLFF.